The 25 T cell receptor beta chains in this list originate from one sample, sequenced in a study of T cells in Graves' hyperthyroidism and ophthalmopathy. RNA transcripts yielded amplified TCR beta CDR3 regions. The primer set for the first-round RT-PCR of the TCR CDR3 was HTBI. TCRdb reprocessed the multiplex PCR reads via MiXCR and lists one record per CDR3 protein. This table holds fewer than 45,000 distinct CDR3 sequences, around 50% found once. Sequenced input: blood. The receptors were gathered from a woman between 45 and 60 years old with Graves' hyperthyroidism that later progressed to Graves' ophthalmopathy.

The CDR3 nucleotides read TGTGCCAGCAGCCCGAGACCCTCGACAGGGGGATATGGCTACACCTTC. Its translation is CASSPRPSTGGYGYTF. The J gene is TRBJ1-2, the V gene TRBV7-8; 9 nucleotides line up with TRBD1. V was pared by 5 bases and J by 5 bases, with 12 bases of the junction left unmatched. There are 16 residues in the CDR3. From germline, CDR1 is SGHVS and CDR2 FQNEAQ.

Ten or more counts support this clonotype. V and J are TRBV7-3 and TRBJ2-3; no definite D call. This CDR3 is 11 amino acids long. The germline CDR1 and CDR2 sequences are SGHTA and FQGTGA. Trimming took 4 bases from V and 11 from J, leaving 10 bases between them. The CDR3 nucleotides read TGTGCCAGCAGCTCTGCCGGACGGCAGTATTTT. As protein: CASSSAGRQYF.

This clonotype was observed at least ten times. The chain uses TRBV20-1 and TRBJ2-4; possibly TRBD1 for D (6 bases). CDR3 length equals 15 residues. Between the trimmed V and J ends, which lost 5 bases and 6 bases, there was a span of 20 bases. Germline lookup yields CDR1 DFQATT and CDR2 SNEGSKA (reference sequence). The CDR3 sequence is CSADSLVGARNIQYF. The CDR3 DNA sequence: TGCAGTGCTGACAGCCTTGTGGGGGCTCGAAACATTCAGTACTTC.

This clonotype showed up many times. The chain links TRBV12-3 or TRBV12-4 to TRBJ1-5; no firm D call. This CDR3 has 17 residues. V was shortened by 3 bases and J by 0 bases, with 15 bases between the two germline ends. The CDR3 reads CASSFSLTSDSNQPQHF. The CDR3 DNA reads TGTGCCAGCAGTTTTAGTTTAACATCCGATAGCAATCAGCCCCAGCATTTT.

This clonotype is termed medium-sized (0.01 to 0.1%). The chain recombines TRBV10-3 with TRBJ2-3; TRBD2 aligns across 11 bases. CDR3 length: 15 amino acids. CDR1 is ENHRY and CDR2 is SYGVKD in the germline V gene. Trimming removed 5 bases from V and 4 bases from J; junction bases left unmatched: 5. CDR3 protein: CAISTSGSRADTQYF. The DNA of the CDR3 is TGTGCCATCAGTACTAGCGGGAGTAGAGCAGATACGCAGTATTTT.

This clonotype was picked up one time. Since the CDR3 does not end with the conserved phenylalanine or tryptophan, this likely comes from a read error. The chain has TRBV7-8 and TRBJ2-7, with TRBD2 identical over 8 bases. The CDR3 totals 14 residues. Germline CDR1 SGHVS, CDR2 FQNEAQ. Trimming took 5 bases from V and 5 from J; bases not matched to a gene: 8. In DNA, the CDR3 is TGTGCCAGCAGCGAACCGGGAGGGACCAACGAGCAGTACCTC. Translated, it gives CASSEPGGTNEQYL.

This clonotype was found a few times. V and J are TRBV18 and TRBJ2-5; D may be TRBD1 (6 bases). Germline CDR1 KGHSH, CDR2 LQKENI. CDR3 size: 14 residues. V was pared by 3 bases and J by 2 bases, with 10 bases between. The CDR3 protein is CASSPRGQQETQYF. The CDR3 DNA reads as TGTGCCAGCTCACCGAGAGGACAGCAAGAGACCCAGTACTTC.

With respect to this clonotype: Its ends do not fully match the called genes, so a read error is possible. The J gene is TRBJ2-7, the V gene TRBV7-2; D is tentatively TRBD1 or TRBD2 (6 bases each). The CDR3 totals 16 residues. Germline assignment: CDR1 SGHTA and CDR2 FQGNSA. The CDR3 protein is CASSPVGGGGPYEQHF. The DNA of the CDR3 is TGTGCCAGCAGCCCCGTGGGGGGCGGAGGACCCTATGAGCAGCACTTC.

This clonotype was found many times. The chain uses TRBV9 and TRBJ1-1; D unclear. V was clipped by 1 base and J by 6 bases, with 10 bases between them. The CDR3 length is 13 residues. The germline V gene encodes CDR1 SGDLS and CDR2 YYNGEE. The CDR3 DNA reads as TGTGCCAGCAGCGTACAGGCCTCATCTGAAGCTTTCTTT. As protein: CASSVQASSEAFF. Full variable domain (outside the CDR3, taken from reference TRBV9 and TRBJ1-1): DSGVTQTPKHLITATGQRVTLRCSPRSGDLSVYWYQQSLDQGLQFLIQYYNGEERAKGNILERFSAQQFPDLHSELNLSSLELGDSALYFCASSVQASSEAFFGQGTRLTVV.

This clonotype was seen at least ten times. This sequence joins TRBV6-4 and TRBJ2-6; no clear D. Germline V lookup: CDR1 MRHNA, CDR2 SNTAGT. The V gene lost 11 bases and the J gene lost 0 bases, with 17 bases spanning the gap. This CDR3 region has 16 residues. CDR3 region: CARLGHNYSGANVLTF. Written as DNA, the CDR3 is TGTGCCCGGCTTGGGCACAATTACTCTGGGGCCAACGTCCTGACTTTC.

This clonotype was counted ten times or more. The chain uses TRBV11-1 and TRBJ1-4, with 7 bases lining up with TRBD1. Trimming cost V 7 bases and J 8 bases; bases outside gene matches: 10. In germline, CDR1 is SGHAT, CDR2 FQDESV (reference sequence). This CDR3 region has 14 residues. CDR3: CASTLNGGQEKLFF. As DNA, the CDR3 is TGTGCCAGCACCCTAAATGGGGGACAGGAAAAACTGTTTTTT. The full variable domain, in which reference TRBV11-1 and TRBJ1-4 provide the parts outside the CDR3, is EAEVAQSPRYKITEKSQAVAFWCDPISGHATLYWYRQILGQGPELLVQFQDESVVDDSQLPKDRFSAERLKGVDSTLKIQPAELGDSAMYLCASTLNGGQEKLFFGSGTQLSVL.

The chain couples TRBV15 to TRBJ2-5; 9 bases map to TRBD2. Germline lookup yields CDR1 LNHNV and CDR2 YYDKDF (reference sequence). V shed 0 bases, J shed 5 bases, and the junction held 4 bases outside the gene matches. The CDR3 is 15 amino acids. CDR3 coding DNA: TGTGCCACCAGCAGAGAAGCGGGAGGCCACGAGACCCAGTACTTC. Translation: CATSREAGGHETQYF. Looking up the rest from reference TRBV15 and TRBJ2-5 gives the full variable domain: DAMVIQNPRYQVTQFGKPVTLSCSQTLNHNVMYWYQQKSSQAPKLLFHYYDKDFNNEADTPDNFQSRRPNTSFCFLDIRSPGLGDTAMYLCATSREAGGHETQYFGPGTRLLVL.

The chain carries TRBV7-9 and TRBJ2-1; TRBD2 might be the D (5 bases). Germline V lookup: CDR1 SEHNR, CDR2 FQNEAQ (reference sequence). The CDR3 runs to 14 residues. Trimming cost V 0 bases and J 9 bases, with 12 bases left between them. Here the CDR3 reads CASSLAGSLAEQFF. The DNA of the CDR3 is TGTGCCAGCAGCTTAGCGGGGAGTTTGGCTGAGCAGTTCTTC.

This clonotype rates as medium-sized. The gene calls are TRBV20-1 and TRBJ2-5; D remains unclear. The length of the CDR3 is 13 residues. Trimming removed 3 bases from V and 1 base from J, with 9 bases in between. In germline, CDR1 is DFQATT, CDR2 SNEGSKA (reference sequence). The CDR3, as DNA: TGCAGTGCTAGTTCGCGGATCCAAGAGACCCAGTACTTC. Its translation is CSASSRIQETQYF.

This clonotype appeared many times. The genes are TRBV5-4 and TRBJ1-2; D is ambiguous. Germline loops: CDR1 SGHNT, CDR2 YYREEE (reference sequence). Trimming stripped 4 bases from V and 5 bases from J, with 9 bases between. The CDR3 runs to 12 residues. CDR3: CASSPNQYGYTF. The CDR3 region has the DNA TGTGCCAGCAGCCCTAACCAATATGGCTACACCTTC. The variable domain in full, completed from reference TRBV5-4 and TRBJ1-2, reads ETGVTQSPTHLIKTRGQQVTLRCSSQSGHNTVSWYQQALGQGPQFIFQYYREEENGRGNFPPRFSGLQFPNYSSELNVNALELDDSALYLCASSPNQYGYTFGSGTRLTVV.

The V gene is TRBV2, the J gene TRBJ1-5; 7 positions match TRBD1. The junction had 5 bases not matched to a gene; V was cut back by 8 bases and J by 4 bases. There are 13 residues in the CDR3. The V gene's germline CDR1 is SNHLY and CDR2 FYNNEI. The CDR3 region has the DNA TGTGCCAGCCGGACAGGAGAGAATCAGCCCCAGCATTTT. Translation gives CASRTGENQPQHF.

This clonotype has ten or more counts. The gene calls are TRBV20-1 and TRBJ2-3; TRBD2 agrees at 10 bases. The CDR3 runs to 18 residues. The V segment lost 0 bases and the J segment 4 bases; nucleotides outside the gene matches: 13. Germline CDR1 DFQATT, CDR2 SNEGSKA (reference sequence). CDR3 sequence reads: CSARDWLAGEYGADTQYF. The CDR3 nucleotides are TGCAGTGCTAGAGATTGGCTAGCGGGAGAATATGGTGCAGATACGCAGTATTTT.

Concerning this clonotype: The final CDR3 position lacks the conserved phenylalanine or tryptophan, pointing to a likely read error. The genes are TRBV6-5 and TRBJ1-5; a possible D gene is TRBD1 (5 bases). V was trimmed by 6 bases and J by 2 bases, leaving 14 bases between them. The CDR3 spans 15 residues. Germline V lookup: CDR1 MNHEY, CDR2 SVGAGI. The CDR3 sequence: CASSPGTVGNQPQHL. The CDR3 DNA is TGTGCCAGCAGCCCCGGGACGGTTGGCAATCAGCCCCAGCATCTT.

The rearrangement joins TRBV5-1 to TRBJ1-6; D perhaps matches TRBD1 (5 bases). The CDR3 sequence is 17 residues long. Per germline, CDR1 SGHRS and CDR2 YFSETQ. Trimming removed 0 bases at V and 4 bases at J, with 14 bases between. CDR3: CASSLDGRESYNSPLHF. As DNA, the CDR3 is TGCGCCAGCAGCTTGGACGGCAGGGAGTCGTATAATTCACCCCTCCACTTT.

The V call is TRBV11-3, the J call TRBJ2-7; a weak D match, TRBD2 (5 bases). Germline V gene sequence: CDR1 SGHNT, CDR2 YENEEA. This CDR3 is 14 amino acids long. The germline V and J ends were trimmed by 1 base and 6 bases, with 13 bases remaining between them. The CDR3 sequence: CASSLGPGNPEQYF. The DNA of the CDR3 is TGTGCCAGCAGCTTAGGCCCGGGGAATCCCGAGCAGTACTTC.

The sample holds many counts of this clonotype. The chain has TRBV2 and TRBJ1-5; 8 bases align to TRBD1. V trimming: 4 bases; J trimming: 6 bases; junction bases outside the gene matches: 5. The length of the CDR3 is 14 residues. From germline, CDR1 is SNHLY and CDR2 FYNNEI. CDR3 coding DNA: TGTGCCAGCAGTGGGACAGGGAGGACTCAGCCCCAGCATTTT. Translated: CASSGTGRTQPQHF.

The gene calls are TRBV2 and TRBJ1-4; the match to TRBD1 covers 9 bases. V lost 1 base to trimming and J lost 6 bases; unmatched junction nucleotides: 3. Germline CDR1 and CDR2: SNHLY and FYNNEI. CDR3 length equals 15 residues. CDR3 sequence reads: CASSEVGTGYEKLFF. The CDR3 DNA reads TGTGCCAGCAGTGAAGTAGGGACAGGGTATGAAAAACTGTTTTTT. The variable domain in full, completed from reference TRBV2 and TRBJ1-4, reads EPEVTQTPSHQVTQMGQEVILRCVPISNHLYFYWYRQILGQKVEFLVSFYNNEISEKSEIFDDQFSVERPDGSNFTLKIRSTKLEDSAMYFCASSEVGTGYEKLFFGSGTQLSVL.

By sample share, this clonotype is medium-sized. The rearrangement joins TRBV7-8 to TRBJ1-6, with 7 bases identical to TRBD1. With 3 bases clipped from V and 10 bases from J, the junction kept 6 bases outside the gene matches. Germline V gives CDR1 SGHVS, CDR2 FQNEAQ. The CDR3 length is 14 residues. The CDR3 bases are TGTGCCAGCAGCTTTTCAGGGGGAGCATCACCCCTCCACTTT. Its translation is CASSFSGGASPLHF. The complete variable domain, with remaining parts taken from reference TRBV7-8 and TRBJ1-6, reads GAGVSQSPRYKVAKRGQDVALRCDPISGHVSLFWYQQALGQGPEFLTYFQNEAQLDKSGLPSDRFFAERPEGSVSTLKIQRTQQEDSAVYLCASSFSGGASPLHFGNGTRLTVT.

The chain is built from TRBV6-1 and TRBJ2-3, with 11 bases that match TRBD1. The V gene end was trimmed by 6 bases and the J gene end by 13 bases; junction bases not matched to a gene: 3. The CDR3 sequence is 11 residues long. CDR1 and CDR2 (germline): MNHNS, SASEGT. The CDR3 loop is CASRWDRGKYF. The CDR3 DNA follows: TGTGCCAGCAGGTGGGACAGGGGGAAGTATTTT.

CDR3 in DNA: TGCAGTGCTAGAGAGCAGCGAGATGAAGCTTTCTTT. Its translation: CSAREQRDEAFF. The V call is TRBV20-1, the J call TRBJ1-1; no reliable D call. CDR3 length: 12 amino acids. V lost 0 bases, J lost 7 bases, and 9 bases lay in between. The germline V gene has CDR1 DFQATT and CDR2 SNEGSKA (reference sequence).